The 29 T cell receptor beta chains below come from one sample, sequenced in a study of T cells in Graves' hyperthyroidism and ophthalmopathy. What was amplified from RNA transcripts were TCR beta CDR3 regions. First-round RT-PCR targeting the TCR CDR3 was performed with the HTBI primer set. TCRdb ran MiXCR on the multiplex PCR reads and lists one entry per CDR3 protein. The data contain around 570,000 distinct CDR3 sequences, 15% to 20% of them singletons. Specimen: blood. The receptor set was obtained from a man aged 35-49 years with Graves' ophthalmopathy.

This clonotype was observed a handful of times. The chain is built from TRBV5-1 and TRBJ2-1; D not certain. There are 15 residues in the CDR3. The germline V and J ends were trimmed by 4 bases and 0 bases, with 11 bases remaining between them. Germline CDR1 is SGHRS and CDR2 is YFSETQ. The chain's CDR3 is CASSKGTYSYNEQFF. The CDR3, as DNA: TGCGCCAGCAGCAAGGGTACTTACTCCTACAATGAGCAGTTCTTC.

This clonotype was found many times. V usage is TRBV5-1 and J usage is TRBJ2-1; D is undetermined. Trimming took off 0 bases at V and 3 bases at J, with 7 bases between the two ends. The CDR3 totals 14 residues. Germline assignment: CDR1 SGHRS and CDR2 YFSETQ. The CDR3 DNA is TGCGCCAGCAGCTTGGAACCGTTCTACAATGAGCAGTTCTTC. Its translation is CASSLEPFYNEQFF.

The chain uses TRBV6-1 and TRBJ2-7; D gene uncertain. In germline, CDR1 is MNHNS, CDR2 SASEGT. Trimming left V 4 bases short and J 0 bases short, with 13 bases between. CDR3 length equals 15 residues. The CDR3 DNA follows: TGTGCCAGCAGTGCGAGGCCCTCGAGCTCCTACGAGCAGTACTTC. Amino acid sequence: CASSARPSSSYEQYF.

This clonotype has a count of ten or more. CDR3 nucleotides: TGTGCCAGCAGCTTAGACCGGGGCGCGGAGACCCAGTACTTC. This codes for CASSLDRGAETQYF. The V gene is TRBV7-2, the J gene TRBJ2-5; D possibly uses TRBD1 or TRBD2 (5 bases each). The CDR3 has 14 residues. Germline CDR1 is SGHTA and CDR2 is FQGNSA. Trimming removed 1 base at V and 5 bases at J, with 11 bases between.

This clonotype was observed at least ten times. The rearrangement uses TRBV30 and TRBJ1-1; D call uncertain. The V end was cut by 4 bases, the J end by 5 bases, with 26 bases between. There are 17 residues in the CDR3. In germline, CDR1 is GTSNPN, CDR2 SVGIG (reference sequence). The CDR3 is CAWNNWELSIGLTEAFF. Here the CDR3 DNA reads TGTGCCTGGAACAACTGGGAGTTGTCGATTGGTTTGACTGAAGCTTTCTTT.

This clonotype showed up many times. The chain combines TRBV2 with TRBJ1-1; D perhaps matches TRBD1 (5 bases). V lost 7 bases and J lost 4, with 16 bases in between. The CDR3 has 14 amino acids. The germline V gene has CDR1 SNHLY and CDR2 FYNNEI. This chain's CDR3 is CASMRGGTFTEAFF. The CDR3 region has the DNA TGTGCCAGCATGCGGGGAGGGACTTTCACTGAAGCTTTCTTT.

The chain uses TRBV12-3 or TRBV12-4 and TRBJ1-6, with 8 nucleotides matching TRBD1. The trim removed 2 bases at V and 10 bases at J, leaving 4 bases unmatched. The CDR3 is made up of 14 amino acids. CDR3 in amino acids: CASSLYRGNSPLHF. The CDR3 DNA reads as TGTGCCAGCAGTTTATACAGGGGGAACTCACCCCTCCACTTT.

This clonotype was detected ten times or more. CDR3 region: CASGGLAGNEQFF. The CDR3 DNA reads TGTGCCAGCGGGGGACTAGCGGGCAATGAGCAGTTCTTC. J is TRBJ2-1 and V is TRBV2; 12 bases fit TRBD2. V trimming: 8 bases; J trimming: 6 bases; junction bases outside the gene matches: 2. The CDR3 covers 13 residues. Germline-derived CDR1 and CDR2 are SNHLY and FYNNEI.

In the case of this clonotype: This may arise from a read error, as a much more abundant clone is one base away. The chain's CDR3 is CASSLSGSDEQLF. In DNA form, the CDR3 reads TGTGCCAGCAGCCTTAGCGGGAGCGATGAGCAGCTCTTC. J is TRBJ2-1 and V is TRBV3-1; TRBD2 agrees at 9 bases. Germline values: CDR1 LGHDT, CDR2 YNNKEL (reference sequence). The CDR3 length is 13 residues.

This clonotype appeared a few times. This rearrangement joins TRBV5-1 to TRBJ1-6; possible D gene TRBD1, 6 bases. The germline V gene encodes CDR1 SGHRS and CDR2 YFSETQ. Trimming removed 3 bases from V and 7 bases from J, with 20 bases in between. The CDR3 covers 17 residues. The CDR3 DNA is TGCGCCAGCAGCTCGGGCGGCCCTGGAGGGGGGAATTCACCCCTCCACTTT. It encodes CASSSGGPGGGNSPLHF.

This clonotype has a handful of counts. The chain is built from TRBV6-6 and TRBJ1-6, with D unclear. Between the trimmed V and J ends, which lost 0 bases and 0 bases, there was a span of 9 bases. The CDR3 extends over 17 amino acids. Germline V gene sequence: CDR1 MNHNY, CDR2 SVGAGI (reference sequence). The CDR3 spells CASSYSQISSYNSPLHF. The CDR3 DNA reads TGTGCCAGCAGTTACTCACAGATAAGCTCCTATAATTCACCCCTCCACTTT.

This clonotype was recorded a few times. The gene calls are TRBV12-3 or TRBV12-4 and TRBJ2-7; D possibly uses TRBD1 or TRBD2 (6 bases each). The germline V and J ends were trimmed by 6 bases and 0 bases, with 18 bases remaining between them. The CDR3 spans 16 residues. As DNA, the CDR3 is TGTGCCAGCAGCACGAGGGGGGACTTCAACTCCTACGAGCAGTACTTC. This translates into CASSTRGDFNSYEQYF.

V usage is TRBV30 and J usage is TRBJ2-1, with D possibly matching TRBD2 (5 bases). V lost 4 bases and J 6 bases, leaving 19 bases between the germline ends. CDR1 and CDR2 (germline): GTSNPN, SVGIG (reference sequence). This CDR3 spans 15 amino acids. CDR3 in DNA: TGTGCCTGGACCCGGGGAATAAGCTCGCGCAATGAGCAGTTCTTC. Protein: CAWTRGISSRNEQFF.

This clonotype was found many times. V is TRBV12-3 or TRBV12-4 and J is TRBJ2-5; D gene ambiguous. V was shortened by 4 bases and J by 1 base, with 7 bases between the two germline ends. The CDR3 consists of 13 residues. The DNA for the CDR3 is TGTGCCAGCAGTTCGGGTTTCCAAGAGACCCAGTACTTC. Its translation is CASSSGFQETQYF.

This clonotype was counted many times. The gene calls are TRBV20-1 and TRBJ1-2, with D unresolved. Germline loops: CDR1 DFQATT, CDR2 SNEGSKA (reference sequence). With 4 bases removed from V and 1 base from J, the gap between germline ends came to 10 bases. CDR3 size: 13 residues. The CDR3 loop is CSAIIMFNYGYTF. The CDR3 DNA reads as TGCAGTGCTATTATCATGTTTAACTATGGCTACACCTTC.

There are many counts of this clonotype. The rearrangement joins TRBV13 to TRBJ2-7; a weak D match, TRBD2 (7 bases). Germline V CDR1 and CDR2: PRHDT, FYEKMQ (reference sequence). V lost 0 bases and J 6 bases, leaving 9 bases between the germline ends. This CDR3 contains 13 residues. The CDR3, as DNA: TGTGCCAGCAGCTTAGGTAGGGGGGGCGAGCAGTACTTC. Encoded protein: CASSLGRGGEQYF.

In DNA form, the CDR3 reads TGTGCCACCTCAAGGGAGGGCGGCGAGCAGTACTTC. It is translated as CATSREGGEQYF. This rearrangement joins TRBV15 to TRBJ2-7; 7 nucleotides agree with TRBD2. The CDR3 totals 12 residues. Looked up from germline, CDR1 is LNHNV and CDR2 is YYDKDF (reference sequence). J lost 6 bases, V lost 8 bases, and 7 bases had no gene match.

This clonotype was counted a single time. This may be a read error, as it is one base from a much larger clone. The chain joins TRBV6-2 or TRBV6-3 to TRBJ2-2; 7 bases align to TRBD1. Per the germline V gene, CDR1 is MNHEY and CDR2 is SVGEGT. The CDR3 totals 13 residues. The DNA of the CDR3 is TGTGCCAGCGGCCCGACAGGGCCCGGGGAGCTGCTTTTT. Residues: CASGPTGPGELLF.

This clonotype was counted only a few times. The chain combines TRBV12-3 or TRBV12-4 with TRBJ2-4, with TRBD2 identical over 11 bases. This CDR3 spans 15 amino acids. The J segment lost 8 bases and the V segment lost 7 bases, leaving 10 bases of the junction unmatched. This CDR3 reads CASTISGGARDIQYF. The CDR3 DNA follows: TGTGCCAGCACCATTAGCGGGGGGGCGCGGGACATTCAGTACTTC.

The sample holds many counts of this clonotype. The V and J genes are TRBV28 and TRBJ2-7; TRBD1 agrees at 8 bases. This CDR3 spans 15 amino acids. The germline CDR1 and CDR2 sequences are MDHEN and SYDVKM. J was trimmed by 2 bases and V by 7 bases; bases with no gene match: 10. The CDR3 loop reads CASTTSDRVTYEQYF. CDR3 DNA sequence: TGTGCCAGCACTACTTCGGACAGGGTTACCTACGAGCAGTACTTC.

This chain joins TRBV20-1 and TRBJ2-7; possibly TRBD1 for D (6 bases). V was trimmed by 3 bases and J by 2 bases, leaving 8 bases between them. Germline V gene sequence: CDR1 DFQATT, CDR2 SNEGSKA (reference sequence). There are 12 residues in the CDR3. Written as DNA, the CDR3 is TGCAGTGCTAGCGACAGGCCCTACGAGCAGTACTTC. Translated: CSASDRPYEQYF.

This clonotype was recorded many times. The V gene is TRBV5-1, the J gene TRBJ1-1; D remains ambiguous. The CDR3 runs 11 residues. Trimming took off 4 bases at V and 8 bases at J, with 9 bases between the two ends. Germline assignment: CDR1 SGHRS and CDR2 YFSETQ. CDR3 in amino acids: CASSNHLEAFF. CDR3 DNA sequence: TGCGCCAGCAGCAATCATCTAGAAGCTTTCTTT.

The chain has TRBV12-3 or TRBV12-4 and TRBJ2-4; D ambiguous. This CDR3 comprises 12 residues. V lost 9 bases and J 4 bases, leaving 10 bases between the germline ends. The CDR3 here is CARVYLKNIQYF. CDR3 sequence (DNA): TGTGCCAGGGTATACCTAAAAAACATTCAGTACTTC.

V usage is TRBV11-2 and J usage is TRBJ1-2, with 11 bases that match TRBD1. J lost 8 bases, V lost 2 bases, and 7 bases had no gene match. There are 15 residues in the CDR3. Germline V CDR1 and CDR2: SGHAT, FQNNGV. The CDR3 region is CASSLPGTGGRGYTF. The CDR3 DNA follows: TGTGCCAGCAGCTTACCCGGGACAGGGGGGCGAGGCTACACCTTC.

This clonotype was recorded many times. The rearrangement links TRBV11-2 to TRBJ2-5; TRBD1 agrees at 8 bases. CDR3 length: 14 amino acids. V lost 4 bases to trimming and J lost 7 bases; unmatched junction nucleotides: 8. The V gene's germline CDR1 is SGHAT and CDR2 FQNNGV. The chain's CDR3 is CASSYGQGEATQYF. DNA for the CDR3: TGTGCCAGCAGCTACGGACAGGGTGAAGCGACCCAGTACTTC.

The rearrangement links TRBV11-3 to TRBJ2-1, with 13 bases identical to TRBD2. The germline gives CDR1 SGHNT, CDR2 YENEEA. This CDR3 is 17 amino acids long. The V segment lost 4 bases and the J segment 8 bases; nucleotides outside the gene matches: 11. CDR3 loop: CASSSNRTSGRGHEQFF. Here the CDR3 DNA reads TGTGCCAGCAGCTCTAATCGGACTAGCGGGAGAGGGCATGAGCAGTTCTTC.

This clonotype has a count of ten or more. The rearrangement links TRBV28 to TRBJ2-7; 7 bases map to TRBD1. The CDR3 length is 15 residues. The V gene end was trimmed by 5 bases and the J gene end by 9 bases; junction bases not matched to a gene: 16. Germline CDR1 and CDR2: MDHEN and SYDVKM. This CDR3 is CASSPYDRARNGQYF. The CDR3 region has the DNA TGTGCCAGCAGTCCATACGACAGGGCCCGCAACGGGCAGTACTTC.

This clonotype was seen ten or more times. V usage is TRBV11-2 and J usage is TRBJ1-1; TRBD1 agrees at 10 bases. This CDR3 contains 15 residues. Germline V CDR1 and CDR2: SGHAT, FQNNGV. The junction had 8 bases not matched to a gene; V was cut back by 4 bases and J by 6 bases. CDR3 loop: CASSSPRQGASEAFF. Written as DNA, the CDR3 is TGTGCCAGCAGCTCACCTAGACAGGGGGCATCTGAAGCTTTCTTT.

This clonotype was detected ten times or more. The V and J genes are TRBV12-3 or TRBV12-4 and TRBJ2-7; a possible D gene is TRBD1 (5 bases). V was cut by 4 bases and J by 4 bases, with 14 bases left in between. CDR3 length equals 14 residues. CDR3 region: CASSSGPGQYEQYF. The CDR3 coding sequence is TGTGCCAGCAGTTCAGGGCCAGGGCAGTACGAGCAGTACTTC.